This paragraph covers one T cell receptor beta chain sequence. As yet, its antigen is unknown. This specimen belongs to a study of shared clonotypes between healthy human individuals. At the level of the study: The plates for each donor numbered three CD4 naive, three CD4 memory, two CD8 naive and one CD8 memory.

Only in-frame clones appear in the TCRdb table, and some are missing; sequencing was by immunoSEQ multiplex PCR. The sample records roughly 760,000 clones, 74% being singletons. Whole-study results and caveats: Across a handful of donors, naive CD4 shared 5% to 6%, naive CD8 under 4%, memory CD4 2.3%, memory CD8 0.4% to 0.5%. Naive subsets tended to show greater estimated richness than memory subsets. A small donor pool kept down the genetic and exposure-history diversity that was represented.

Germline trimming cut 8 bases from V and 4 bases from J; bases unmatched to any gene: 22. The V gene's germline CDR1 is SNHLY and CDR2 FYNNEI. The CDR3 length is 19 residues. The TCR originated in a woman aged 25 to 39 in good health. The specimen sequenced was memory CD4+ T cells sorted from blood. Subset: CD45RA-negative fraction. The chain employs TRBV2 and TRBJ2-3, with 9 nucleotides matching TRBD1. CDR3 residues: CASGGPGQGFAGVADTQYF. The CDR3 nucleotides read TGTGCCAGCGGAGGCCCGGGACAGGGCTTTGCGGGAGTGGCAGATACGCAGTATTTT.